This T cell receptor (beta chain) derives from a study of regulatory T cells in long-lasting Graves disease. The wider study: Persistent Graves' disease required over 5 years of antithyroid drugs and positive TSH receptor antibodies. General observations from the study: Clonotypes that were public and shared totalled a few thousand in persistent patients versus over 800 in new patients. Persistent disease favored TRBV28, TRBJ1-2 and TRBJ2-5.

The time point here: persistent/refractory GD, antithyroid drugs over 5 years with positive TRAb. After RNA was extracted from PBMCs, the TCR library was made from it. In Xi'an, China, an endocrinology department was the source of patients. V was trimmed by 1 base and J by 5 bases, leaving 14 bases between them. In germline, CDR1 is SNHLY, CDR2 FYNNEI. The CDR3 is 15 amino acids. This clonotype has a count of ten or more. Antigen specificity is unknown. Sequencing libraries for TCR beta were prepared with iRepertoire HTBI primers and Arm-PCR of CDR3 regions. One entry per CDR3 protein results from TCRdb running MiXCR on the multiplex PCR reads. The sample includes hundreds of thousands of distinct CDR3 sequences, approximately 31% of them seen just once.

The chain carries TRBV2 and TRBJ1-2; D is ambiguous. This clonotype was sampled from a female donor with Graves disease. The specimen was peripheral blood mononuclear cells (PBMCs), collected when the disease was refractory, from a patient treated with antithyroid drugs. The CDR3 is CASSEEVSITYGYTF. In DNA, the CDR3 is TGTGCCAGCAGTGAAGAAGTTTCCATTACGTATGGCTACACCTTC.